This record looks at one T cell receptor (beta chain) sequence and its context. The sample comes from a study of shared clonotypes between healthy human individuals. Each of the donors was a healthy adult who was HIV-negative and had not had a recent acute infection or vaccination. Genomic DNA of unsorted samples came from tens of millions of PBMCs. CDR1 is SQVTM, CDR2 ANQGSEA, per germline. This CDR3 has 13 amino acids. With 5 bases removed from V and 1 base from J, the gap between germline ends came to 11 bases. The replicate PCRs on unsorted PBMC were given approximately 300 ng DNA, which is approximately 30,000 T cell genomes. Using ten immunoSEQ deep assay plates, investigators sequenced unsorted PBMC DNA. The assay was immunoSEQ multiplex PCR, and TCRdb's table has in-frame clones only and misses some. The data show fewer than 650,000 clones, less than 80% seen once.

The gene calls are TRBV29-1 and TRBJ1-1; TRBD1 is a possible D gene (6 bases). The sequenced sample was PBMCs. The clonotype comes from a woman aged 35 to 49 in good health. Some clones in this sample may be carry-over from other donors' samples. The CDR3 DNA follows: TGCAGCGTTAACAGGGTGCAGAACACTGAAGCTTTCTTT. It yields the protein CSVNRVQNTEAFF.